Listed below are T cell receptor beta chains from one sample, sequenced in a study of T cell repertoires in aging, cancer and after chemotherapy. TCRdb re-called the multiplex PCR reads with MiXCR, one entry per CDR3 protein. Here the sample spans about 1,200 distinct CDR3 sequences, 25% to 35% being singletons. The sample taken for sequencing was blood. The origin of the receptors is a human donor with a solid tumor. The CDR3 runs from the conserved cysteine through the conserved F or W. Fields, in order: J gene, V gene, clone size, CDR3 protein. Where a row states a size, it is once, few, many or the class of an expanded clone; other rows omit it.

TRBJ2-7 | TRBV6-5 | NA | CASREGTSGGAYEQYF
TRBJ2-6 | TRBV5-1 | medium-sized | CASSPPSGANVLTF
TRBJ1-5 | TRBV6-5 | NA | CASSFRGASTMQPQHF
TRBJ2-2 | TRBV11-2 | few | CASSLVGRTGTGELFF
TRBJ2-5 | TRBV6-5 | large | CASSYSVLAAKIQETQYF
TRBJ1-5 | TRBV28 | NA | CDSRVAGQPQHF
TRBJ2-4 | TRBV6-5 | NA | CASSRGQGNIQYF
TRBJ1-3 | TRBV6-5 | NA | CASSYPGGRGGGNTNPSF
TRBJ1-5 | TRBV4-1 | NA | CASSPPAAGLGQPQHF
TRBJ2-4 | TRBV12-3/TRBV12-4 | medium-sized | CASSFIRVENIQYF
TRBJ1-4 | TRBV7-6 | large | CASRPRPFEKLFF
TRBJ2-7 | TRBV6-2/TRBV6-3 | large | CASSTPAPRPRSYEQYF
TRBJ2-5 | TRBV19 | large | CASSIGGGGSRTQYF
TRBJ2-4 | TRBV28 | NA | CASSFGSSIQYF
TRBJ2-5 | TRBV20-1 | NA | CSACGLAGETQYF
TRBJ2-6 | TRBV5-4 | large | CASSRSGSWGANVLTF
TRBJ2-1 | TRBV11-1 | hyperexpanded | CASSIGGGAYNEQFF
TRBJ2-2 | TRBV6-6 | NA | CASSPPGLAGTGELFF
TRBJ1-4 | TRBV6-1 | large | CASSEVARGLGEKLFF
TRBJ2-7 | TRBV5-4 | large | CASSLVSTGVHEQYF
TRBJ2-5 | TRBV5-4 | large | CASSLEVTQETQYF
TRBJ2-7 | TRBV28 | few | CASNGNYEQYF
TRBJ2-3 | TRBV5-8 | few | CASSLEPTSTDTQYF
TRBJ1-4 | TRBV5-6 | NA | CASSGPGQGGVKLFF
TRBJ2-1 | TRBV6-2/TRBV6-3 | large | CASSYYSNQRGANNEQFF
TRBJ1-1 | TRBV10-3 | medium-sized | CAISEPKNTEAFF
TRBJ2-1 | TRBV5-6 | large | CASSLGGDNEQFF
TRBJ2-6 | TRBV5-6 | NA | CASSLGVEDRARHSGANVLTF
TRBJ1-2 | TRBV28 | few | CASTPGQAGYGYTF
TRBJ2-2 | TRBV5-1 | medium-sized | CASSPGGTSGGLNTGELFF
TRBJ2-3 | TRBV20-1 | medium-sized | CSARRLTDTQYF